One and the same sample provided the 17 T cell receptor beta chains below, sequenced in a study of T cell responses to AZD1222 COVID-19 vaccine. Produced via immunoSEQ multiplex PCR; TCRdb's table is partial and in-frame only. The table shows tens of thousands of clones, with nearly 90% occurring only once. The sample was peripheral blood, taken 28 days after the second AZD1222 dose. The receptors shown here come from an adult who received the AZD1222 COVID-19 vaccine.

This clone was counted a few times. V and J are TRBV5-1 and TRBJ2-2; D gene uncertain. The CDR3 is 13 amino acids. Trimming pared 1 base from V and 3 bases from J, leaving 4 bases between. The germline V gene encodes CDR1 SGHRS and CDR2 YFSETQ. The CDR3 nucleotides are TGCGCCAGCAGCTTGATGGACACCGGGGAGCTGTTTTTT. The encoded protein is CASSLMDTGELFF.

V and J are TRBV5-6 and TRBJ2-5; TRBD1 matches at 8 bases. Losses at the gene ends were 7 bases for V and 2 bases for J; bases not matched to a gene: 19. The length of the CDR3 is 18 residues. Germline V gene sequence: CDR1 SGHDT, CDR2 YYEEEE. The CDR3 here is CASGLYRPGQVLQETQYF. CDR3 DNA sequence: TGTGCCAGCGGGCTATACCGTCCGGGACAGGTTTTACAAGAGACCCAGTACTTC.

The gene calls are TRBV5-6 and TRBJ2-7; D gene ambiguous. Germline V CDR1 and CDR2: SGHDT, YYEEEE. V lost 0 bases to trimming and J lost 4 bases, with 2 bases between them. This CDR3 is 11 amino acids long. The CDR3: CASSLAYEQYF. The CDR3 DNA reads TGTGCCAGCAGCTTGGCGTACGAGCAGTACTTC. The variable domain in full, with the rest retrieved from reference TRBV5-6 and TRBJ2-7, is DAGVTQSPTHLIKTRGQQVTLRCSPKSGHDTVSWYQQALGQGPQFIFQYYEEEERQRGNFPDRFSGHQFPNYSSELNVNALLLGDSALYLCASSLAYEQYFGPGTRLTVT.

This rearrangement joins TRBV29-1 to TRBJ1-1; D gene uncertain. V lost 4 bases and J 1 base, leaving 4 bases between the germline ends. Germline values: CDR1 SQVTM, CDR2 ANQGSEA. The CDR3 has 11 residues. As DNA, the CDR3 is TGCAGCGTTGCGCCGAACACTGAAGCTTTCTTT. It codes for CSVAPNTEAFF.

The V and J genes are TRBV2 and TRBJ1-5; TRBD1 matches 10 bases. Germline CDR1 reads SNHLY; CDR2 reads FYNNEI. This CDR3 is built from 15 residues. Losses at the gene ends were 7 bases for V and 3 bases for J; bases not matched to a gene: 6. The CDR3 nucleotides read TGTGCCAGCATAAGGACAGGGGGTTTCAATCAGCCCCAGCATTTT. Translation gives CASIRTGGFNQPQHF. Using reference TRBV2 and TRBJ1-5 for the parts outside the CDR3, the full variable domain is EPEVTQTPSHQVTQMGQEVILRCVPISNHLYFYWYRQILGQKVEFLVSFYNNEISEKSEIFDDQFSVERPDGSNFTLKIRSTKLEDSAMYFCASIRTGGFNQPQHFGDGTRLSIL.

The chain uses TRBV7-8 and TRBJ1-5, with D possibly being TRBD1 (6 bases). The ends were cut back, 5 bases at V and 5 bases at J, with 22 bases in the middle. The CDR3 is 17 residues long. Germline V gene lookup returns CDR1 SGHVS and CDR2 FQNEAQ. CDR3 residues: CASSLLGGRVGDQPQHF. In DNA, the CDR3 is TGTGCCAGCAGCCTTTTGGGGGGGCGAGTAGGTGATCAGCCCCAGCATTTT.

J is TRBJ2-7 and V is TRBV30, with D tentatively TRBD2 (5 bases). Between the trimmed V and J ends, which lost 3 bases and 10 bases, there was a span of 19 bases. Germline lookup yields CDR1 GTSNPN and CDR2 SVGIG (reference sequence). The CDR3 has 13 residues. CDR3 in DNA: TGTGCCTGGAGGTTCCCGGGAAGTCTGTTCCAGTACTTC. Protein: CAWRFPGSLFQYF.

The V and J genes are TRBV6-2 or TRBV6-3 and TRBJ2-7; possible D gene TRBD1, 6 bases. V was clipped by 2 bases and J by 7 bases, with 15 bases between them. The CDR3 is made up of 14 amino acids. Germline loops: CDR1 MNHEY, CDR2 SVGEGT. CDR3 region: CASSYRQGIGEQYF. The CDR3 coding sequence is TGTGCCAGCAGTTACAGGCAGGGGATTGGAGAGCAGTACTTC.

The V and J genes are TRBV10-3 and TRBJ2-3; D remains unclear. The CDR3 extends over 13 amino acids. V shed 7 bases and J shed 2 bases, with 10 bases lying between them. CDR1 and CDR2 (germline): ENHRY, SYGVKD. CDR3 amino acids: CAINGGDTDTQYF. The CDR3, as DNA: TGTGCCATCAATGGCGGAGACACAGATACGCAGTATTTT.

The chain carries TRBV6-5 and TRBJ1-1; D not certain. Germline loops: CDR1 MNHEY, CDR2 SVGAGI. There are 13 residues in the CDR3. Trimming stripped 2 bases from V and 1 base from J, with 5 bases between. The CDR3 DNA is TGTGCCAGCAGTTACAACAGGAACACTGAAGCTTTCTTT. This translates into CASSYNRNTEAFF.

The rearrangement uses TRBV19 and TRBJ2-2, with D perhaps TRBD2 (5 bases). Trimming cost V 2 bases and J 0 bases, with 7 bases left between them. Germline-derived CDR1 and CDR2 are LNHDA and SQIVND (reference sequence). This CDR3 region has 15 residues. CDR3 sequence (DNA): TGTGCCAGTAGTATATCAGCGGCGAACACCGGGGAGCTGTTTTTT. It encodes CASSISAANTGELFF.

J is TRBJ2-3 and V is TRBV5-1; D is uncertain. Germline assignment: CDR1 SGHRS and CDR2 YFSETQ. Trimming removed 4 bases from V and 2 bases from J, with 8 bases in between. This CDR3 region has 13 residues. The CDR3 loop is CASSLGYTDTQYF. DNA for the CDR3: TGCGCCAGCAGCCTGGGATACACAGATACGCAGTATTTT.

In nucleotides, the CDR3 is TGTGCCAGCTCACCAGGGGCGGGCTCCTACAATGAGCAGTTCTTC. Translated: CASSPGAGSYNEQFF. This chain uses TRBV18 with TRBJ2-1; either TRBD1 or TRBD2 may fit D (5 bases each). The CDR3 length is 15 residues. V lost 2 bases and J lost 0, with 8 bases in between. From germline, CDR1 is KGHSH and CDR2 LQKENI. Variable domain in full (rest from reference TRBV18 and TRBJ2-1): NAGVMQNPRHLVRRRGQEARLRCSPMKGHSHVYWYRQLPEEGLKFMVYLQKENIIDESGMPKERFSAEFPKEGPSILRIQQVVRGDSAAYFCASSPGAGSYNEQFFGPGTRLTVL.

The chain is built from TRBV2 and TRBJ1-2; perhaps TRBD1 as D (6 bases). Trimming cost V 0 bases and J 4 bases, with 18 bases left between them. Germline lookup yields CDR1 SNHLY and CDR2 FYNNEI. The CDR3 consists of 17 residues. The CDR3 DNA sequence: TGTGCCAGCAGTGAAGCCCGGACCAGGGGACCCCTCTATGGCTACACCTTC. This codes for CASSEARTRGPLYGYTF.

The rearrangement links TRBV6-5 to TRBJ2-1, with TRBD1 matching 8 bases. The germline gives CDR1 MNHEY, CDR2 SVGAGI. The CDR3 covers 12 residues. V shed 9 bases and J 5 bases; nucleotides not matched to a gene: 3. Here the CDR3 reads CASKTGDNEQFF. The DNA for the CDR3 is TGTGCCAGTAAGACAGGGGACAATGAGCAGTTCTTC.

This rearrangement joins TRBV6-2 or TRBV6-3 to TRBJ2-7; 10 bases agree with TRBD2. After removal of 5 bases from V and 5 bases from J, the junction contained 18 bases not matched to a gene. Germline lookup yields CDR1 MNHEY and CDR2 SVGEGT. The CDR3 runs 18 residues. CDR3 loop: CASSTHPLLAGKSDEQYF. The DNA for the CDR3 is TGTGCCAGCAGTACTCACCCCCTACTAGCGGGAAAATCTGACGAGCAGTACTTC.

The V gene is TRBV6-5, the J gene TRBJ1-6, with 7 bases fitting TRBD1. V shed 2 bases and J 9 bases; nucleotides not matched to a gene: 10. Germline-derived CDR1 and CDR2 are MNHEY and SVGAGI. CDR3 size: 16 residues. The CDR3 DNA follows: TGTGCCAGCAGTTACGGGTCCACAGGGGAGAGTTCACCCCTCCACTTT. Amino acids: CASSYGSTGESSPLHF.